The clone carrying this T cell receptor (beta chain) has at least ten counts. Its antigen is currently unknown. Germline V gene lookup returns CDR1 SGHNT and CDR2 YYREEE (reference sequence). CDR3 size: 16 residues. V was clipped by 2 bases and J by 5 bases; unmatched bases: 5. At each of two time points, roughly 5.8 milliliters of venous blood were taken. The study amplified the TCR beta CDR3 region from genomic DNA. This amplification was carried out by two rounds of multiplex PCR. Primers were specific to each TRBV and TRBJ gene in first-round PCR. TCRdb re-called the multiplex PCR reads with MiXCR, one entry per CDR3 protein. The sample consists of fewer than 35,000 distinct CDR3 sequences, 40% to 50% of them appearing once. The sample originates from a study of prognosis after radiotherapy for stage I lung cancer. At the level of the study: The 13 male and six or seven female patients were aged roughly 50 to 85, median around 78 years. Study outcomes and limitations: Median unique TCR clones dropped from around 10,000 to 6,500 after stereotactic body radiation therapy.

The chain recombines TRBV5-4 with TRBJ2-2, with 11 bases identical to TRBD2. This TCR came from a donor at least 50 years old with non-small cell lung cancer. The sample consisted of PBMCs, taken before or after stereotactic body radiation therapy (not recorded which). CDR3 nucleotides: TGTGCCAGCAGCTTCGGGACTAGCGGTCGTACCGGGGAGCTGTTTTTT. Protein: CASSFGTSGRTGELFF.